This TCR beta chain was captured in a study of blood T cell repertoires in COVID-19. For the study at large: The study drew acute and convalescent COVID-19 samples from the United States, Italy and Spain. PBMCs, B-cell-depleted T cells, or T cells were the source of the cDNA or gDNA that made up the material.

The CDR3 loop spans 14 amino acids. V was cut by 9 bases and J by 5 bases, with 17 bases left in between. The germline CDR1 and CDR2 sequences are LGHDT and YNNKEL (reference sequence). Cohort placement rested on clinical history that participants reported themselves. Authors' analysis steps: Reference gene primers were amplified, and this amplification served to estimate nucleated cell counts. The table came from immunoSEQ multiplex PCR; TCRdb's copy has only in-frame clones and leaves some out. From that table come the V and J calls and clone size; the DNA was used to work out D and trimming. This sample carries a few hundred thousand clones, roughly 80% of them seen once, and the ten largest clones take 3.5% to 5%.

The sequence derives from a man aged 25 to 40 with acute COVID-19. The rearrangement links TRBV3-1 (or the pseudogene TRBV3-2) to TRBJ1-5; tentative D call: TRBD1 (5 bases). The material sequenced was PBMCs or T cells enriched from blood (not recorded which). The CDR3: CASSMTATHQPQHF. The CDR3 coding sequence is TGTGCCAGTTCAATGACAGCCACCCATCAGCCCCAGCATTTT.